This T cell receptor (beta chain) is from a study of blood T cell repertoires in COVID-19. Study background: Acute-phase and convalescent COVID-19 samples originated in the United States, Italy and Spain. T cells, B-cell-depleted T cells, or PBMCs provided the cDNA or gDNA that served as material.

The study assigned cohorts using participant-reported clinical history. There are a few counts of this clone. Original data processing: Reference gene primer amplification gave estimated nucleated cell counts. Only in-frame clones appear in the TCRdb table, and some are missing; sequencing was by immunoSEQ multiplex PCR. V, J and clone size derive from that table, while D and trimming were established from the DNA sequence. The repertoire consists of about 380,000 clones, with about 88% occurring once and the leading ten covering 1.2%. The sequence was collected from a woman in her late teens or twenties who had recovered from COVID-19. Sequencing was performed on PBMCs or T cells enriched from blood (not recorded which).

The chain's CDR3 is CASSQDLGLALDTQYF. In DNA, the CDR3 is TGTGCCAGCAGCCAAGATCTAGGACTAGCGTTAGATACGCAGTATTTT. The V and J genes are TRBV4-2 and TRBJ2-3; 9 nucleotides agree with TRBD2. The junction had 6 bases not matched to a gene; V was cut back by 0 bases and J by 5 bases. The germline V gene encodes CDR1 LGHNA and CDR2 YNFKEQ. This CDR3 comprises 16 residues.